This TCR beta chain was captured by sequencing in a study of T-cell reconstitution after alpha-beta-depleted transplantation in children. Study-wide results and limits: After transplant, high TCRbeta diversity at day 60 in some patients arose from surviving recipient T cells and thymic progenitors. Several hundred expanded graft clones reportedly gave rise to the alpha-beta T cells present about two months after transplant.

There are many counts of this clonotype. Antigen unknown. This CDR3 comprises 11 residues. V shed 2 bases and J shed 11 bases, with 9 bases lying between them. CDR1 MGHDK and CDR2 SYGVNS come from the germline V gene. Unique molecular identifiers were incorporated during preparation of the TCRbeta library. TCRdb reprocessed the PCR reads with MiXCR, giving one entry per CDR3 protein. This sample has just over 7,500 distinct CDR3 sequences, with about an eighth found just once. This clonotype was sampled from a patient under 10 years old who had a stem cell transplant for inherited bone marrow failure, so the T cells may come from the graft donor. The input for sequencing was PBMCs, mostly from graft donor cells, taken 60 days after TCRalphabeta/CD19-depleted stem cell transplant. The chain is built from TRBV25-1 and TRBJ1-1; no clear D gene. CDR3 sequence (DNA): TGTGCCAGCAGTGAAGGGGTATTTGCTTTCTTT. Translated, it gives CASSEGVFAFF.